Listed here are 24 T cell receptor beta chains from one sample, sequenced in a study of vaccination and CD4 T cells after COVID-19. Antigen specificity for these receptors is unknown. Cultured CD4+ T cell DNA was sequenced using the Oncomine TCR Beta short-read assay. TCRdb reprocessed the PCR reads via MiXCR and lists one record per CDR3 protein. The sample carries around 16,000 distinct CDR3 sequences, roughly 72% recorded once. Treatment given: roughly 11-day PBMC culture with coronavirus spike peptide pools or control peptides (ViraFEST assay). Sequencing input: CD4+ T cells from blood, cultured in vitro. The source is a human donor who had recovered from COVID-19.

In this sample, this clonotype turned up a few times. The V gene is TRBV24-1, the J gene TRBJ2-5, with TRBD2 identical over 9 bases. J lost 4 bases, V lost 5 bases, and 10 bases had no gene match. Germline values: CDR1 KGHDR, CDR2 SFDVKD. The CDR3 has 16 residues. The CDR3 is CATSAGSGLALETQYF. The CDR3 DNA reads TGTGCCACCAGTGCCGGGTCGGGACTAGCTTTAGAGACCCAGTACTTC.

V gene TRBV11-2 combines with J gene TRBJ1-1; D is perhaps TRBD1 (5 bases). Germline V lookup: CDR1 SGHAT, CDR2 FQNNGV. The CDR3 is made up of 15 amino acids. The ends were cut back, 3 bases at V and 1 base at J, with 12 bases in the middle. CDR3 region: CASSFAGTRNTEAFF. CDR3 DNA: TGTGCCAGCAGCTTCGCAGGGACCAGGAACACTGAAGCTTTCTTT.

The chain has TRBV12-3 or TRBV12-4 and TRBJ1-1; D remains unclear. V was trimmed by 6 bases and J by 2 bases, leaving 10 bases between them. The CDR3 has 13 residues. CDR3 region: CASRKDPNTEAFF. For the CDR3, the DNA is TGTGCCAGCAGAAAAGACCCCAACACTGAAGCTTTCTTT.

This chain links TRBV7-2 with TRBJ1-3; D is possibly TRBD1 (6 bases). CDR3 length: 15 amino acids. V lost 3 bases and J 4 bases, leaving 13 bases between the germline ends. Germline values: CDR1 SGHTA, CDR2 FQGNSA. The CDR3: CASSLMGAAGNTIYF. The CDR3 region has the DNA TGTGCCAGCAGCTTGATGGGGGCGGCAGGAAACACCATATATTTT. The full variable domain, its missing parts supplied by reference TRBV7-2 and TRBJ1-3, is GAGVSQSPSNKVTEKGKDVELRCDPISGHTALYWYRQSLGQGLEFLIYFQGNSAPDKSGLPSDRFSAERTGGSVSTLTIQRTQQEDSAVYLCASSLMGAAGNTIYFGEGSWLTVV.

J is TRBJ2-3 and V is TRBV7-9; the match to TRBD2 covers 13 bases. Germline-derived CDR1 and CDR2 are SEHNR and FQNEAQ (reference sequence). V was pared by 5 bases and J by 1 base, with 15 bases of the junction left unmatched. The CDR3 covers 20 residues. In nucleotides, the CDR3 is TGTGCCAGCAGCCATAGGGAAGGACAAGGGACTAGCGGGGGCACAGATACGCAGTATTTT. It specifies CASSHREGQGTSGGTDTQYF.

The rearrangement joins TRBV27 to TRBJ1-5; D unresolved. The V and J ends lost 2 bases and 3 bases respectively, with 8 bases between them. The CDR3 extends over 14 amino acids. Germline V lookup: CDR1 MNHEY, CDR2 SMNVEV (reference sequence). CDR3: CASSLRNNNQPQHF. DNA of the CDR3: TGTGCCAGCAGTTTAAGAAACAACAATCAGCCCCAGCATTTT.

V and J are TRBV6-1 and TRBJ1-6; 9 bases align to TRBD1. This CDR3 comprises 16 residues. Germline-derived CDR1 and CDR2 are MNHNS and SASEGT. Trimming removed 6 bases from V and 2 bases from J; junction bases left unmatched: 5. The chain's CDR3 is CASSHRQGAYNSPLHF. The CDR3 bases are TGTGCCAGCAGCCACAGACAGGGGGCCTATAATTCACCCCTCCACTTT.

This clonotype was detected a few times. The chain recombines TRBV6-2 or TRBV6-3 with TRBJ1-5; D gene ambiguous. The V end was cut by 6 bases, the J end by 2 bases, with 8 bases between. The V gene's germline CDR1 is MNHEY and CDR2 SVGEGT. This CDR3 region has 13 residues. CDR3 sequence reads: CASRLRGNQPQHF. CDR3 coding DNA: TGTGCCAGCAGACTCAGAGGCAATCAGCCCCAGCATTTT.

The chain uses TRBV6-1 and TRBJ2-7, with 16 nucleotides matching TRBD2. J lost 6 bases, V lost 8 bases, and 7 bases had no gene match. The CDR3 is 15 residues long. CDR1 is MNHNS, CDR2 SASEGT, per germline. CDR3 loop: CASQGGTSGRGEQYF. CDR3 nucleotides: TGTGCCAGCCAAGGCGGGACTAGCGGGAGGGGCGAGCAGTACTTC.

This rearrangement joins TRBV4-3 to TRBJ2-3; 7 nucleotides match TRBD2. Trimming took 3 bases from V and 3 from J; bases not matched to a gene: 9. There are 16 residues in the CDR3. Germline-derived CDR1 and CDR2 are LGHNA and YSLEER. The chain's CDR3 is CASSQFPGLETDTQYF. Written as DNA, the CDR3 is TGCGCCAGCAGCCAGTTCCCCGGACTAGAAACAGATACGCAGTATTTT.

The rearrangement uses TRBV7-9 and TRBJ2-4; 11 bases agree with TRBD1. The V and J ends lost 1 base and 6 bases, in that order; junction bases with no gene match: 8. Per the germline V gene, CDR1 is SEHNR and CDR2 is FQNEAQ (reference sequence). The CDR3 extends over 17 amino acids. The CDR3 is CASSLGAGQGVSNIQYF. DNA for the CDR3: TGTGCCAGCAGCTTAGGGGCGGGACAGGGGGTTTCAAACATTCAGTACTTC.

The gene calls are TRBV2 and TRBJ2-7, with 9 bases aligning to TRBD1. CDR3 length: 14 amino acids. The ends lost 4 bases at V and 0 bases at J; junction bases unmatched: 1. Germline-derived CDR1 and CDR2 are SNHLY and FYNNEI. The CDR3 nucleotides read TGTGCCAGCAGTGGGGACAGGGTCTCCTACGAGCAGTACTTC. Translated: CASSGDRVSYEQYF.

The CDR3 sequence: CSAREQVSGNTIYF. DNA of the CDR3: TGCAGTGCTAGAGAACAGGTTAGTGGAAACACCATATATTTT. V and J are TRBV20-1 and TRBJ1-3; a possible D gene is TRBD1 (5 bases). The CDR3 sequence is 14 residues long. Germline V CDR1 and CDR2: DFQATT, SNEGSKA (reference sequence). The germline V and J ends were trimmed by 0 bases and 3 bases, with 9 bases remaining between them.

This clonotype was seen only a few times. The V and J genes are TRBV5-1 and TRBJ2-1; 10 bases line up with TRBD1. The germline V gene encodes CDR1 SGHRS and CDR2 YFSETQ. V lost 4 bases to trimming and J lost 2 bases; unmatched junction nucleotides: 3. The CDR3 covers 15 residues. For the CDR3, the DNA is TGCGCCAGCAGCCCGGGACAGGGGACCTACAATGAGCAGTTCTTC. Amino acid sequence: CASSPGQGTYNEQFF.

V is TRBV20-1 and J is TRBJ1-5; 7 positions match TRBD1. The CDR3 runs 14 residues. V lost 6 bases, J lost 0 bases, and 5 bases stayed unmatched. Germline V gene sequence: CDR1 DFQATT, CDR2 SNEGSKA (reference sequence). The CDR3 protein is CSARTGRSNQPQHF. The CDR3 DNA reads TGCAGTGCAAGGACAGGTCGTAGCAATCAGCCCCAGCATTTT.

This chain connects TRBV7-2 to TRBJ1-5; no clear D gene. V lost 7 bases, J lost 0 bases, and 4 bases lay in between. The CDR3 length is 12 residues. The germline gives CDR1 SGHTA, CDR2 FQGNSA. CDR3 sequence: CASTDSNQPQHF. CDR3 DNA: TGTGCCAGCACCGATAGCAATCAGCCCCAGCATTTT.

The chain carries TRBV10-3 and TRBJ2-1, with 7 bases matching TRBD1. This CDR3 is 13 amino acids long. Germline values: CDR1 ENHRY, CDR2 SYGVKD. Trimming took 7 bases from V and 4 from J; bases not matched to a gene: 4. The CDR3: CAIMDRPYNEQFF. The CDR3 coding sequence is TGTGCCATCATGGACAGGCCTTACAATGAGCAGTTCTTC.

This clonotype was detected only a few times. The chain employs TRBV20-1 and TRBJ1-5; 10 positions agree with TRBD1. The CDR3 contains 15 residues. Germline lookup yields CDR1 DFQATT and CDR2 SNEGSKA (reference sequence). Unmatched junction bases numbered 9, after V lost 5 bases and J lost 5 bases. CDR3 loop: CSAFRPGTGDQPQHF. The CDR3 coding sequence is TGCAGTGCTTTTCGCCCCGGGACAGGGGATCAGCCCCAGCATTTT.

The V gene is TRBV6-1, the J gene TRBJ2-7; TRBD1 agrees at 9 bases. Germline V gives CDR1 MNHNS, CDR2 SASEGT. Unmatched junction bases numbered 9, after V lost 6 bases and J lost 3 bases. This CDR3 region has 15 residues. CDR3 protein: CASRGRGQGYYEQYF. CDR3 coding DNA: TGTGCCAGCAGGGGCCGGGGACAGGGATACTACGAGCAGTACTTC.

The DNA for the CDR3 is TGTGCCACCAGTGATCGAAAAAGGGGGAACACCGGGGAGCTGTTTTTT. This gives the protein CATSDRKRGNTGELFF. This rearrangement joins TRBV24-1 to TRBJ2-2; possibly TRBD1 for D (5 bases). The CDR3 is 16 amino acids. V lost 3 bases and J 1 base, leaving 11 bases between the germline ends. Germline loops: CDR1 KGHDR, CDR2 SFDVKD.

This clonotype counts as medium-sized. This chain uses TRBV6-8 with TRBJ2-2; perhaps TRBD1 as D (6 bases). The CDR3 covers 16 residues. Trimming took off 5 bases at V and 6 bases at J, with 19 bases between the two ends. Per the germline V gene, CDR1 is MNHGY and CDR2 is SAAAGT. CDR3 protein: CASSPPPQRGSGELFF. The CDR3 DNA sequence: TGTGCCAGCAGTCCCCCCCCACAAAGGGGGTCCGGGGAGCTGTTTTTT.

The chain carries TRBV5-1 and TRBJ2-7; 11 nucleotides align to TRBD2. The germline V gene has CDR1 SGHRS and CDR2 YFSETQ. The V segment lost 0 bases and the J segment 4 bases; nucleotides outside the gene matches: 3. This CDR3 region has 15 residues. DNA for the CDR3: TGCGCCAGCAGCTTGGTAGCGGGAGGGCGGTACGAGCAGTACTTC. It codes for CASSLVAGGRYEQYF. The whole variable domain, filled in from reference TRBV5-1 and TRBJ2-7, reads KAGVTQTPRYLIKTRGQQVTLSCSPISGHRSVSWYQQTPGQGLQFLFEYFSETQRNKGNFPGRFSGRQFSNSRSEMNVSTLELGDSALYLCASSLVAGGRYEQYFGPGTRLTVT.

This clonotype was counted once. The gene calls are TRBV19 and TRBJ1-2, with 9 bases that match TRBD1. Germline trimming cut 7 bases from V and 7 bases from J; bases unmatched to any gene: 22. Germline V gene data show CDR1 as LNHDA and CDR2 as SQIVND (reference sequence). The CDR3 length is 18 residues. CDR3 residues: CASTSPLGQGHQGSGYTF. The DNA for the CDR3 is TGTGCCAGTACCTCCCCGTTGGGACAGGGTCACCAGGGGTCTGGCTACACCTTC.

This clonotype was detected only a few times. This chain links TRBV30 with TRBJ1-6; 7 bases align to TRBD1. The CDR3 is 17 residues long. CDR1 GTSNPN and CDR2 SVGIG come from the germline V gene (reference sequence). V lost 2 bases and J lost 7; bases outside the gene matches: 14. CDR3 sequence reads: CAWSPRQGTGINSPLHF. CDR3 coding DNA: TGTGCCTGGAGTCCCCGACAGGGTACGGGAATAAATTCACCCCTCCACTTT.